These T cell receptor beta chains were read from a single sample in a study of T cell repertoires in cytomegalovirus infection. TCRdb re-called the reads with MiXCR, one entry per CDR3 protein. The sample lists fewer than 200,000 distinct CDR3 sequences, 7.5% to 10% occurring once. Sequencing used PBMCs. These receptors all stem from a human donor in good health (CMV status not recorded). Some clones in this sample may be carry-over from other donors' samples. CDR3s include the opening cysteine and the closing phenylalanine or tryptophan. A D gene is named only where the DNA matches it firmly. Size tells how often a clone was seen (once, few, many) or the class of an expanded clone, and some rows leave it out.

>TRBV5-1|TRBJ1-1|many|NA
CASSLVDSEAFF
TGCGCCAGCAGCTTGGTAGACAGTGAAGCTTTCTTT
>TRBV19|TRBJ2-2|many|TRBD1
CASSSGGTTGELFF
TGTGCCAGTAGTTCAGGGGGCACCACCGGGGAGCTGTTTTTT
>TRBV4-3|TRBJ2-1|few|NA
CASSQDLTASSYNEQFF
TGCGCCAGCAGCCAAGATTTGACAGCGTCCTCCTACAATGAGCAGTTCTTC
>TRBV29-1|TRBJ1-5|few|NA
CSVEPGPGQPQHF
TGCAGCGTTGAACCAGGGCCGGGTCAGCCCCAGCATTTT
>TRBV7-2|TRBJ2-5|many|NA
CASSFSEGTQYF
TGTGCCAGCAGCTTCTCGGAAGGGACCCAGTACTTC
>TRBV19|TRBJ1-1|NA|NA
CASSRRAVQTPNTEAFF
TGTGCCAGTAGTAGACGGGCAGTACAAACCCCGAACACTGAAGCTTTCTTT
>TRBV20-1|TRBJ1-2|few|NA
CSAPLTSSGARIYGYTF
TGCAGTGCCCCGCTTACTTCTAGTGGGGCGAGGATCTATGGCTACACCTTC
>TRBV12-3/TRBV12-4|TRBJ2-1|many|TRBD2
CASSLSKWTSGSILNEQFF
TGTGCCAGCAGTTTATCGAAATGGACTAGCGGGAGTATTTTGAATGAGCAGTTCTTC
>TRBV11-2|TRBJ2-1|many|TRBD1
CASSLIQGTYNEQFF
TGTGCCAGCAGCTTAATACAGGGGACCTACAATGAGCAGTTCTTC
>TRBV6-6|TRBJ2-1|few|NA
CASSTRVGTRDNEQFF
TGTGCCAGCAGTACGAGGGTGGGGACGAGGGACAATGAGCAGTTCTTC
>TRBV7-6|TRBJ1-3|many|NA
CASSPTGAGNTIYF
TGTGCCAGCAGCCCTACAGGCGCTGGAAACACCATATATTTT
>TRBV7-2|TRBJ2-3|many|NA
CASSFWASDTDTQYF
TGTGCCAGCAGCTTCTGGGCTAGCGACACAGATACGCAGTATTTT
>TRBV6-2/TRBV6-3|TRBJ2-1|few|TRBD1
CASSSDREGPYNEQFF
TGTGCCAGCAGCTCGGACAGGGAAGGGCCTTACAATGAGCAGTTCTTC
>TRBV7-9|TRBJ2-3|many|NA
CASSQDTDTQYF
TGTGCCAGCAGCCAAGACACAGATACGCAGTATTTT
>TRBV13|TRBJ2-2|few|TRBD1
CASQRGQSTGELFF
TGTGCCAGCCAAAGGGGACAGTCCACCGGGGAGCTGTTTTTT
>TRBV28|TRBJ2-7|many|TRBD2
CASSLLTSGSYEQYF
TGTGCCAGCAGTTTGCTGACTAGCGGGTCCTACGAGCAGTACTTC
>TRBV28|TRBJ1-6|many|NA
CASSLGGHRNSPLHF
TGTGCCAGCAGTTTGGGGGGACACCGTAATTCACCCCTCCACTTT
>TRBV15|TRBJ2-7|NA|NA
CATSRDPGFSYEQYF
TGTGCCACCAGCAGAGATCCGGGTTTTAGTTACGAGCAGTACTTC
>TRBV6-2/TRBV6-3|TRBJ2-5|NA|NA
CASSNPQVLDETQYF
TGTGCCAGCAGCAATCCTCAGGTTCTAGATGAGACCCAGTACTTC
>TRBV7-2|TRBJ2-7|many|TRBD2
CASSLSGGLSYEQYF
TGTGCCAGCAGTCTTAGCGGGGGCCTCTCCTACGAGCAGTACTTC
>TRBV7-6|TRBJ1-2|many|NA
CASTTSGYGYTF
TGTGCCAGCACCACGAGCGGCTATGGCTACACCTTC
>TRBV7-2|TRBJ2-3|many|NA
CASSLGGLRGPRDTQYF
TGTGCCAGCAGCTTAGGGGGCCTACGGGGGCCGAGAGATACGCAGTATTTT
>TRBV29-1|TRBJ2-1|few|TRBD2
CSVPAGGANNEQFF
TGCAGCGTTCCGGCGGGGGGGGCCAACAATGAGCAGTTCTTC
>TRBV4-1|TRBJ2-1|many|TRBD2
CASSQSPTSGSGEQFF
TGCGCCAGCAGCCAATCCCCGACTAGCGGGAGTGGGGAGCAGTTCTTC
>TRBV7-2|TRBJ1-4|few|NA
CASSSIGTPKLFF
TGTGCCAGCAGCTCGATCGGGACCCCGAAACTGTTTTTT
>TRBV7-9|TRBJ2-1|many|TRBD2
CASSLAPGLAGFASYNEQFF
TGTGCCAGCAGCTTAGCTCCGGGACTAGCGGGATTCGCCTCCTACAATGAGCAGTTCTTC
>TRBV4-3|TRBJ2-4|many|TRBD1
CASSQAIDRGRAKNIQYF
TGCGCCAGCAGCCAAGCGATTGACAGGGGTAGGGCCAAAAACATTCAGTACTTC
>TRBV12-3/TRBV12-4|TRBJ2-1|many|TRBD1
CATGTGYNEQFF
TGTGCCACCGGGACAGGGTACAATGAGCAGTTCTTC
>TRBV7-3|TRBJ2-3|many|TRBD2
CASSSAGAGDTQYF
TGTGCCAGCAGCTCAGCGGGGGCGGGAGATACGCAGTATTTT
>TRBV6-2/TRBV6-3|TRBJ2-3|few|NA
CASSQNRETQYF
TGTGCCAGCAGTCAAAACAGGGAGACGCAGTATTTT
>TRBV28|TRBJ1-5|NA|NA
CASSVIRQPQHF
TGTGCCAGCAGTGTAATACGGCAGCCCCAGCATTTT
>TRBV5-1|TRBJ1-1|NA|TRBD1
CASSSGQGYAEAFF
TGCGCCAGCAGCTCAGGACAGGGGTACGCTGAAGCTTTCTTT
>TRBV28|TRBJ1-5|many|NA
CASRALLGGAQPQHF
TGTGCCAGCAGGGCGCTCCTGGGGGGGGCTCAGCCCCAGCATTTT
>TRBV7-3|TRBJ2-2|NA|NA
CASSSTKAAGELFF
TGTGCCAGCAGCTCCACCAAGGCAGCCGGGGAGCTGTTTTTT
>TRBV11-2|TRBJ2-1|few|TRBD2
CASSYSGWEQFF
TGTGCCAGCAGCTATAGCGGGTGGGAGCAGTTCTTC
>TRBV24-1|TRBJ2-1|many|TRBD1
CATSDFGTGSNEQFF
TGTGCCACCAGTGATTTCGGGACAGGGAGCAATGAGCAGTTCTTC
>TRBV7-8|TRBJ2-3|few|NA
CASSLRGLDTDTQYF
TGTGCCAGCAGCTTACGCGGATTAGACACAGATACGCAGTATTTT